The text below deals with one T cell receptor beta chain. The table came from immunoSEQ multiplex PCR; TCRdb's copy has only in-frame clones and leaves some out. The sample shows some 60,000 clones, around 80% of them seen only once. Trimming took off 0 bases at V and 4 bases at J, with 11 bases between the two ends. Per germline, CDR1 SGHRS and CDR2 YFSETQ. CDR3 length equals 15 residues. Seattle's enrolled individuals joined amid active infection and were then monitored longitudinally. These data originate in a study of blood T cell repertoires in COVID-19. In the study overall: PBMCs, B-cell-depleted T cells, or T cells were the source of the cDNA or gDNA that made up the material.

The sample consisted of peripheral blood. The V call is TRBV5-1, the J call TRBJ2-1; D is perhaps TRBD1 (5 bases). This TCR was sampled from a man younger than 45 with COVID-19, enrolled during active disease. This CDR3 reads CASSLAGPPYNEQFF. As DNA, the CDR3 is TGCGCCAGCAGCTTGGCAGGGCCCCCTTACAATGAGCAGTTCTTC.